The 2 T cell receptor beta chains presented below share a single source sample, sequenced in a study of blood T cells in healthy people across ages. Primers used in a second PCR of about 7 to 12 cycles were a sample-barcoded 5' primer and a J-beta primer mix. TCRdb ran MiXCR on the 5' RACE reads and lists one entry per CDR3 protein. The sample consists of approximately 830,000 distinct CDR3 sequences, about 62% of them appearing once. The sequenced sample consisted of blood. The source of these receptors is a man aged 25-40 years in good health.

This clonotype was observed a few times. The J gene is TRBJ1-2, the V gene TRBV12-3 or TRBV12-4; D is perhaps TRBD1 (6 bases). The ends were cut back, 8 bases at V and 4 bases at J, with 17 bases in the middle. CDR3 length: 14 residues. The CDR3 is CASGDTRIGYGYTF. CDR3 bases: TGTGCCAGCGGGGACACTCGAATCGGCTATGGCTACACCTTC.

The chain has TRBV7-2 and TRBJ2-4, with 10 bases lining up with TRBD1. The assigned J gene may be wrong: the sequence end matches TRBJ2-7 better. The V gene's germline CDR1 is SGHTA and CDR2 FQGNSA. The CDR3 covers 14 residues. CDR3 amino acids: CTSSLAGTGDEQYF. The CDR3, as DNA: TGTACCAGCAGCTTAGCTGGGACAGGGGACGAGCAGTACTTC.